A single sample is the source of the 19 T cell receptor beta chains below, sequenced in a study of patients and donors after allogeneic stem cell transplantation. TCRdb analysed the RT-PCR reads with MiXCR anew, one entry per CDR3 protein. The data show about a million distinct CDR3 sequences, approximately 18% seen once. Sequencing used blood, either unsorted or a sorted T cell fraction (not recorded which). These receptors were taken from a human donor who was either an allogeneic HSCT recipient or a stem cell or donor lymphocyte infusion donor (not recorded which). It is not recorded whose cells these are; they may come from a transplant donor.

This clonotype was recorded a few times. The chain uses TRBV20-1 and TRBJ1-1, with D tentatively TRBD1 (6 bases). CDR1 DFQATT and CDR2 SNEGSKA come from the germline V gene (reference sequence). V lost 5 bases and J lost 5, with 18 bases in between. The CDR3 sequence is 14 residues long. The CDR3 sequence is CSAEQGGGWTEAFF. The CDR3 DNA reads TGCAGTGCTGAACAGGGAGGGGGATGGACTGAAGCTTTCTTT.

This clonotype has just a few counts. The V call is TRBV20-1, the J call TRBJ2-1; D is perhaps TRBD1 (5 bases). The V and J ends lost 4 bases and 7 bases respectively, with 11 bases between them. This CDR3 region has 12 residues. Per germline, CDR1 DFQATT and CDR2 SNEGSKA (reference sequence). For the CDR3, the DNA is TGCAGTGCTACCGTAAGGGGAAATGAGCAGTTCTTC. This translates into CSATVRGNEQFF.

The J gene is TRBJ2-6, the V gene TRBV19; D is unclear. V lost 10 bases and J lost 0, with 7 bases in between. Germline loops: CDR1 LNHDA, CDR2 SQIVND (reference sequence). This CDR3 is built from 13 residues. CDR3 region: CATENSGANVLTF. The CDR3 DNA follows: TGTGCCACCGAAAACTCTGGGGCCAACGTCCTGACTTTC.

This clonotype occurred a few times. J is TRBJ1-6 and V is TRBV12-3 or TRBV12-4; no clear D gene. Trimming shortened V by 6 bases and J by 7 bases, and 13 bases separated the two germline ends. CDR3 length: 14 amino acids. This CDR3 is CASSPGIRNSPLHF. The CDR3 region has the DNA TGTGCCAGCAGCCCAGGAATCAGAAATTCACCCCTCCACTTT.

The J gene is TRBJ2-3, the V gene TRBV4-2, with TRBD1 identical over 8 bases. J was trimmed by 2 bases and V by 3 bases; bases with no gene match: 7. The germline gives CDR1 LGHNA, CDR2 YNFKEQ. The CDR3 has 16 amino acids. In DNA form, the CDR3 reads TGTGCCAGCAGCCACGGGACAGGCACGGTCACAGATACGCAGTATTTT. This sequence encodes CASSHGTGTVTDTQYF.

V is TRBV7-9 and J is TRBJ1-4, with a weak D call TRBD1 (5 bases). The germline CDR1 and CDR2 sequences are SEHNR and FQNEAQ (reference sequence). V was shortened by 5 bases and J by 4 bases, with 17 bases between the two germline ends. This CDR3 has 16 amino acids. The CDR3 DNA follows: TGTGCCAGCAGCCCGGGACGACTAGACCGTAATGAAAAACTGTTTTTT. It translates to CASSPGRLDRNEKLFF.

The CDR3 sequence is CASSLGLAGSTQETQYF. The CDR3 DNA reads as TGTGCCAGCAGTTTAGGGCTAGCGGGGAGCACGCAAGAGACCCAGTACTTC. The chain carries TRBV12-3 or TRBV12-4 and TRBJ2-5; 9 nucleotides line up with TRBD2. Trimming took 1 base from V and 2 from J; bases not matched to a gene: 8. This CDR3 comprises 17 residues.

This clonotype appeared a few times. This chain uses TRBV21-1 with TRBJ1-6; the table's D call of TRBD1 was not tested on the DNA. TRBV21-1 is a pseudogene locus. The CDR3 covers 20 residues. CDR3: CASSKGGSGQISSYNSPLHF. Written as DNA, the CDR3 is TGTGCCAGCAGCAAAGGAGGGTCCGGACAGATTAGCTCCTATAATTCACCCCTCCACTTT.

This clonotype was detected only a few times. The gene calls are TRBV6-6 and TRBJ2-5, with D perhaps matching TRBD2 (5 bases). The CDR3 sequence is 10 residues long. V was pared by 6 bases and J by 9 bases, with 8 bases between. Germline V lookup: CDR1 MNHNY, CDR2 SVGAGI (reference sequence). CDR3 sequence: CASRAGAQYF. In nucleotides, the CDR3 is TGTGCCAGCAGGGCCGGGGCCCAGTACTTC.

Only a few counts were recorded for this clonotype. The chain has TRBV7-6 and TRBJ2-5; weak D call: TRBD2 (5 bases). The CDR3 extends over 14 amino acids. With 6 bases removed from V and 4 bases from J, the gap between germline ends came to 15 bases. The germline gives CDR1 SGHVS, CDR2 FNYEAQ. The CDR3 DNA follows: TGTGCCAGCAGTTCAGCCGGGGTGCGAGAGACCCAGTACTTC. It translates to CASSSAGVRETQYF. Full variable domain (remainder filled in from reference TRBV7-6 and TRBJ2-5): GAGVSQSPRYKVTKRGQDVALRCDPISGHVSLYWYRQALGQGPEFLTYFNYEAQQDKSGLPNDRFSAERPEGSISTLTIQRTEQRDSAMYRCASSSAGVRETQYFGPGTRLLVL.

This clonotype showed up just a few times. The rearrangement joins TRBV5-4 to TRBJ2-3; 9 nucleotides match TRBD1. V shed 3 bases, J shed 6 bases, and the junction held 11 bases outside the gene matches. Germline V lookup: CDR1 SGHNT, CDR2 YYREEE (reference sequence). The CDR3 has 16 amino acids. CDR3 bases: TGTGCCAGCAGCTCTTTTACCGGGACAGGGACCGATACGCAGTATTTT. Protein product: CASSSFTGTGTDTQYF.

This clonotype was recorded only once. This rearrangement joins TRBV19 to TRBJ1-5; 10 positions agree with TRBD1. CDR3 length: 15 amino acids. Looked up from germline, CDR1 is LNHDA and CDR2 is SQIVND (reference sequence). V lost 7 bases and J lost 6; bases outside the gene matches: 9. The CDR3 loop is CASKKTGGRVQPQHF. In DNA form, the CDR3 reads TGTGCCAGTAAAAAGACAGGGGGCAGGGTTCAGCCCCAGCATTTT.

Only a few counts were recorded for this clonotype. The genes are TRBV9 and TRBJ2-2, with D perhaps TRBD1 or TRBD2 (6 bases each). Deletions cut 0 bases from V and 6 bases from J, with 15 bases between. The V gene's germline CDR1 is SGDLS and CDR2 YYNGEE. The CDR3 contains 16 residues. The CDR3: CASSVDTRGRAGELFF. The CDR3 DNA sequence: TGTGCCAGCAGCGTAGATACCCGGGGGCGGGCCGGGGAGCTGTTTTTT.

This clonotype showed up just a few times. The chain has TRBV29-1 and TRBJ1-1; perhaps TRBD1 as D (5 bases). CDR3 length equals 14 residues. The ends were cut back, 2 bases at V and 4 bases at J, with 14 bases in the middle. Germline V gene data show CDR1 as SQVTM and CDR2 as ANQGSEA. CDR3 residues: CSVEHWQGITEAFF. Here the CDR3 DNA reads TGCAGCGTTGAACACTGGCAGGGTATCACTGAAGCTTTCTTT. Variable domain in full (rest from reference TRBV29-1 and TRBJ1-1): SAVISQKPSRDICQRGTSLTIQCQVDSQVTMMFWYRQQPGQSLTLIATANQGSEATYESGFVIDKFPISRPNLTFSTLTVSNMSPEDSSIYLCSVEHWQGITEAFFGQGTRLTVV.

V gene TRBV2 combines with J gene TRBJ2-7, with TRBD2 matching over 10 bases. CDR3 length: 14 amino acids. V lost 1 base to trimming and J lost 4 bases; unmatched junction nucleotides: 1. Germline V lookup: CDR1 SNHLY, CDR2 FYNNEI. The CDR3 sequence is CASSEELAGYEQYF. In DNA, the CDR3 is TGTGCCAGCAGTGAAGAACTAGCGGGGTACGAGCAGTACTTC. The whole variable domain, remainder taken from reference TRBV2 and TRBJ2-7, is EPEVTQTPSHQVTQMGQEVILRCVPISNHLYFYWYRQILGQKVEFLVSFYNNEISEKSEIFDDQFSVERPDGSNFTLKIRSTKLEDSAMYFCASSEELAGYEQYFGPGTRLTVT.

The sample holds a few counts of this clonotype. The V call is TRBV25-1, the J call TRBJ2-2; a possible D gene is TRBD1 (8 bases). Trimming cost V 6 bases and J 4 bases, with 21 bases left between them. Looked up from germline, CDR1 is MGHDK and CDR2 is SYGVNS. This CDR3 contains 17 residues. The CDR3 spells CASRDRVTGGITGELFF. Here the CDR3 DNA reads TGTGCCAGCAGGGACAGGGTAACGGGAGGAATCACCGGGGAGCTGTTTTTT.

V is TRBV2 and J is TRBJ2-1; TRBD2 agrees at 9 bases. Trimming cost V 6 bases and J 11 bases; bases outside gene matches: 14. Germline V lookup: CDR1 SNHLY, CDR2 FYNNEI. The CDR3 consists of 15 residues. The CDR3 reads CASSGGLAFTRKQFF. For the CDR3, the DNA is TGTGCCAGCAGCGGAGGACTAGCGTTTACCAGGAAGCAGTTCTTC.

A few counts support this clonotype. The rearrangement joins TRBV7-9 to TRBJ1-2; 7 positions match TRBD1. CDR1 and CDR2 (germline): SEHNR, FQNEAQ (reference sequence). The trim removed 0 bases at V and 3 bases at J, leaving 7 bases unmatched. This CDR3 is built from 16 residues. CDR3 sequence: CASSLAGSGQYYGYTF. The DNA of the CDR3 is TGTGCCAGCAGCTTAGCAGGGTCGGGACAGTACTATGGCTACACCTTC.

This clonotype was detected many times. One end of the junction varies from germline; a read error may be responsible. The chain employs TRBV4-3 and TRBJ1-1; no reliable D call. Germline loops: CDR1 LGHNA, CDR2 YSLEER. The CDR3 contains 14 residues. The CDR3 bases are TGTGCCAGCAGCCAAGATCTGGGGAACACTGAAGCTTTCTTT. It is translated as CASSQDLGNTEAFF.